What follows are 32 T cell receptor beta chains derived from one specimen sequenced in a study of OX40 agonist ivuxolimab in advanced cancers. Measured with immunoSEQ multiplex PCR; TCRdb has only the in-frame clones, and not every one. The sample lists about 50,000 clones, roughly 87% occurring once. This sample comprised CD4+ or CD8+ T cells sorted from blood, obtained in a trial of the OX40 agonist ivuxolimab. The receptors originated from an adult with an advanced solid tumor such as melanoma, head and neck, liver or kidney cancer.

The chain recombines TRBV29-1 with TRBJ1-4, with unresolved D. This CDR3 region has 13 residues. Trimming shortened V by 6 bases and J by 4 bases, and 12 bases separated the two germline ends. Germline V lookup: CDR1 SQVTM, CDR2 ANQGSEA. The CDR3 spells CSVVWWDNEKLFF. Here the CDR3 DNA reads TGCAGCGTGGTGTGGTGGGATAATGAAAAACTGTTTTTT. The entire variable domain, with the rest obtained from reference TRBV29-1 and TRBJ1-4, is as follows: SAVISQKPSRDICQRGTSLTIQCQVDSQVTMMFWYRQQPGQSLTLIATANQGSEATYESGFVIDKFPISRPNLTFSTLTVSNMSPEDSSIYLCSVVWWDNEKLFFGSGTQLSVL.

V is TRBV10-3 and J is TRBJ2-7; TRBD1 matches at 7 bases. Germline CDR1 and CDR2: ENHRY and SYGVKD. This CDR3 spans 14 amino acids. Trimming at V came to 4 bases and at J to 9 bases, leaving 12 bases not matched to a gene. The CDR3, as DNA: TGTGCCATCAGTGGCACGGGACAGCTTGCTTGGCAGTACTTC. It yields the protein CAISGTGQLAWQYF.

This chain joins TRBV19 and TRBJ2-1, with 8 bases aligning to TRBD2. This CDR3 spans 14 amino acids. The junction had 6 bases not matched to a gene; V was cut back by 4 bases and J by 7 bases. Germline lookup yields CDR1 LNHDA and CDR2 SQIVND (reference sequence). CDR3 sequence reads: CASSKGTSENEQFF. The CDR3 DNA reads TGTGCCAGTAGTAAAGGGACTAGTGAGAATGAGCAGTTCTTC.

The chain carries TRBV10-3 and TRBJ1-3; D unresolved. V was cut by 0 bases and J by 0 bases, with 6 bases left in between. The CDR3 consists of 15 residues. The germline V gene has CDR1 ENHRY and CDR2 SYGVKD. CDR3 residues: CAISESGSSGNTIYF. The CDR3 bases are TGTGCCATCAGTGAGTCGGGAAGCTCTGGAAACACCATATATTTT.

CDR3 nucleotide sequence: TGTGCCACCAGGCGGGAGTATGGCACAGATACGCAGTATTTT. It is translated as CATRREYGTDTQYF. V usage is TRBV15 and J usage is TRBJ2-3; 7 bases fit TRBD2. This CDR3 is 14 amino acids long. The germline V gene has CDR1 LNHNV and CDR2 YYDKDF (reference sequence). With V trimmed by 6 bases and J by 1 base, 4 bases remained unmatched.

The chain uses TRBV6-1 and TRBJ2-3; D possibly uses TRBD1 or TRBD2 (5 bases each). From germline, CDR1 is MNHNS and CDR2 SASEGT. With 3 bases removed from V and 5 bases from J, the gap between germline ends came to 15 bases. The CDR3 sequence is 15 residues long. The CDR3 DNA sequence: TGTGCCAGCAGTGAGTCCGGGACGGGATTAGATACGCAGTATTTT. It specifies CASSESGTGLDTQYF.

The chain uses TRBV30 and TRBJ2-7, with 8 bases that match TRBD1. Germline V gene lookup returns CDR1 GTSNPN and CDR2 SVGIG (reference sequence). This CDR3 has 15 amino acids. V lost 0 bases to trimming and J lost 0 bases; unmatched junction nucleotides: 4. In nucleotides, the CDR3 is TGTGCCTGGAGTGTTCAGGACAGGGCCTCCTACGAGCAGTACTTC. This translates into CAWSVQDRASYEQYF.

The CDR3 protein is CASSLQRTETQYF. As DNA, the CDR3 is TGCGCCAGCAGTCTACAGCGGACGGAGACCCAGTACTTC. The V gene is TRBV5-1, the J gene TRBJ2-5, with a possible D match to TRBD2 (5 bases). Between the trimmed V and J ends, which lost 5 bases and 5 bases, there was a span of 13 bases. This CDR3 has 13 residues. Per the germline V gene, CDR1 is SGHRS and CDR2 is YFSETQ.

V and J are TRBV5-1 and TRBJ1-4, with a possible D match to TRBD1 (5 bases). The V gene's germline CDR1 is SGHRS and CDR2 YFSETQ. The ends were cut back, 4 bases at V and 8 bases at J, with 12 bases in the middle. This CDR3 is 13 amino acids long. The chain's CDR3 is CASSPTPGEKLFF. CDR3 bases: TGCGCCAGCAGCCCGACCCCAGGGGAAAAACTGTTTTTT.

Concerning this clone itself: Other DNA sequences in this sample translate to the same CDR3. The rearrangement links TRBV9 to TRBJ2-3, with 7 positions matching TRBD1. CDR1 is SGDLS, CDR2 YYNGEE, per germline. The V segment lost 3 bases and the J segment 1 base; nucleotides outside the gene matches: 5. This CDR3 has 15 residues. The CDR3 here is CASSARQGGTDTQYF. The CDR3 DNA reads TGTGCCAGCAGCGCCCGACAGGGAGGCACAGATACGCAGTATTTT.

The V gene is TRBV7-6, the J gene TRBJ2-5; 7 bases are shared with TRBD2. The V segment lost 4 bases and the J segment 5 bases; nucleotides outside the gene matches: 1. The CDR3 sequence is 12 residues long. Germline CDR1 SGHVS, CDR2 FNYEAQ. The CDR3 bases are TGTGCCAGCAGCTGGGGGGGGGAGACCCAGTACTTC. The encoded protein is CASSWGGETQYF.

The rearrangement uses TRBV7-9 and TRBJ2-7, with 11 bases aligning to TRBD2. Germline CDR1 is SEHNR and CDR2 is FQNEAQ (reference sequence). Trimming took 5 bases from V and 7 from J; bases not matched to a gene: 7. The CDR3 is 14 amino acids. The CDR3 nucleotides read TGTGCCAGCAGCGGCACTAGCGGGAGAGGAGAGCAGTACTTC. Translation: CASSGTSGRGEQYF.

The rearrangement links TRBV10-3 to TRBJ1-1; TRBD1 agrees at 8 bases. Unmatched junction bases numbered 4, after V lost 4 bases and J lost 0 bases. Germline V lookup: CDR1 ENHRY, CDR2 SYGVKD. The CDR3 loop spans 15 amino acids. The CDR3 spells CAISGDRRMNTEAFF. The CDR3 DNA reads TGTGCCATCAGTGGGGACAGGCGGATGAACACTGAAGCTTTCTTT.

V and J are TRBV5-1 and TRBJ2-5; D perhaps matches TRBD1 (6 bases). Per germline, CDR1 SGHRS and CDR2 YFSETQ. Trimming pared 7 bases from V and 3 bases from J, leaving 13 bases between. The CDR3 is made up of 13 amino acids. CDR3 sequence reads: CASEPTGKETQYF. The CDR3 DNA reads as TGCGCCAGCGAGCCGACAGGAAAAGAGACCCAGTACTTC. Together with reference TRBV5-1 and TRBJ2-5, the CDR3 gives the full variable domain: KAGVTQTPRYLIKTRGQQVTLSCSPISGHRSVSWYQQTPGQGLQFLFEYFSETQRNKGNFPGRFSGRQFSNSRSEMNVSTLELGDSALYLCASEPTGKETQYFGPGTRLLVL.

The CDR3 nucleotides are TGTGCCAGCAGGAAGGGGCTAGCGGGACTGGAGACCCAGTACTTC. Protein: CASRKGLAGLETQYF. The rearrangement links TRBV6-1 to TRBJ2-5, with 9 bases identical to TRBD2. CDR1 and CDR2 (germline): MNHNS, SASEGT. The CDR3 extends over 15 amino acids. The trim removed 6 bases at V and 5 bases at J, leaving 10 bases unmatched.

The CDR3 DNA sequence: TGTGCCAGCAGCTTAAGTAGCGGGAGGGCAGATACGCAGTATTTT. Its protein is CASSLSSGRADTQYF. J is TRBJ2-3 and V is TRBV11-3; 11 bases fit TRBD2. With V trimmed by 2 bases and J by 4 bases, 2 bases remained unmatched. Germline V CDR1 and CDR2: SGHNT, YENEEA. This CDR3 region has 15 residues.

The CDR3 DNA sequence: TGTGCCACCAGCAGAGATCGGCGGGACACCGGGGAGCTGTTTTTT. As protein: CATSRDRRDTGELFF. The gene calls are TRBV15 and TRBJ2-2, with D possibly TRBD2 on 5 matching bases. This CDR3 spans 15 amino acids. Germline CDR1 reads LNHNV; CDR2 reads YYDKDF (reference sequence). Trimming removed 0 bases at V and 3 bases at J, with 8 bases between.

This chain uses TRBV5-1 with TRBJ2-1; 11 bases agree with TRBD2. The germline V gene encodes CDR1 SGHRS and CDR2 YFSETQ. With V trimmed by 3 bases and J by 4 bases, 6 bases remained unmatched. This CDR3 has 16 residues. CDR3 region: CASSWPTSGSYNEQFF. CDR3 DNA: TGCGCCAGCAGCTGGCCCACTAGCGGGAGTTACAATGAGCAGTTCTTC. Combining the CDR3 with reference TRBV5-1 and TRBJ2-1 gives the whole variable domain KAGVTQTPRYLIKTRGQQVTLSCSPISGHRSVSWYQQTPGQGLQFLFEYFSETQRNKGNFPGRFSGRQFSNSRSEMNVSTLELGDSALYLCASSWPTSGSYNEQFFGPGTRLTVL.

V gene TRBV10-3 combines with J gene TRBJ2-1; 9 nucleotides align to TRBD1. J lost 8 bases, V lost 4 bases, and 6 bases had no gene match. In germline, CDR1 is ENHRY, CDR2 SYGVKD. This CDR3 is built from 14 residues. The CDR3 protein is CAISVSDRGYEQFF. The CDR3 nucleotides read TGTGCCATCAGTGTTTCGGACAGGGGTTATGAGCAGTTCTTC.

The V call is TRBV14, the J call TRBJ2-7; a weak D match, TRBD2 (5 bases). CDR1 is SGHDN and CDR2 is FVKESK in the germline V gene. The CDR3 is 13 amino acids. With 4 bases removed from V and 2 bases from J, the gap between germline ends came to 9 bases. The CDR3 DNA sequence: TGTGCCAGCAGCCCCACCGGGGCCTACGAGCAGTACTTC. This codes for CASSPTGAYEQYF. Using reference TRBV14 and TRBJ2-7 for the parts outside the CDR3, the full variable domain is EAGVTQFPSHSVIEKGQTVTLRCDPISGHDNLYWYRRVMGKEIKFLLHFVKESKQDESGMPNNRFLAERTGGTYSTLKVQPAELEDSGVYFCASSPTGAYEQYFGPGTRLTVT.

The rearrangement uses TRBV2 and TRBJ2-3; D gene ambiguous. Germline V lookup: CDR1 SNHLY, CDR2 FYNNEI. The CDR3 covers 13 residues. The V and J ends lost 5 bases and 3 bases respectively, with 9 bases between them. CDR3 DNA: TGTGCCAGCAGTCGCGATTATACAGATACGCAGTATTTT. As protein: CASSRDYTDTQYF.

V gene TRBV2 combines with J gene TRBJ2-5, with 10 bases that match TRBD1. The J call may be in error: the DNA end matches TRBJ2-7 better. CDR3 length equals 14 residues. Germline lookup yields CDR1 SNHLY and CDR2 FYNNEI. CDR3 coding DNA: TGTGCCAGCAGGCGGGACAGGGGAGGGTACGAGCAGTACTTC. Its protein product is CASRRDRGGYEQYF.

The CDR3 nucleotides read TGTGCCAGCAGCGCCAGGGCGGTGGGAAACATTCAGTACTTC. Encoded protein: CASSARAVGNIQYF. The chain has TRBV5-5 and TRBJ2-4; tentatively, D is TRBD1 (5 bases). The CDR3 covers 14 residues. The germline V gene encodes CDR1 SGHKS and CDR2 YYEKEE (reference sequence). Trimming took 4 bases from V and 6 from J, leaving 14 bases between them.

The chain links TRBV19 to TRBJ1-1; D is uncertain. The CDR3 is made up of 13 amino acids. V was pared by 6 bases and J by 1 base, with 9 bases between. CDR1 and CDR2 (germline): LNHDA, SQIVND (reference sequence). The CDR3 nucleotides read TGTGCCAGTAGAGGGAATTGGAACACTGAAGCTTTCTTT. The encoded protein is CASRGNWNTEAFF. The complete variable domain, with remaining parts taken from reference TRBV19 and TRBJ1-1, reads DGGITQSPKYLFRKEGQNVTLSCEQNLNHDAMYWYRQDPGQGLRLIYYSQIVNDFQKGDIAEGYSVSREKKESFPLTVTSAQKNPTAFYLCASRGNWNTEAFFGQGTRLTVV.

The rearrangement links TRBV30 to TRBJ2-2; no reliable D call. The V end lost 0 bases, the J end lost 7 bases, and 6 bases lay between the germline ends. Germline-derived CDR1 and CDR2 are GTSNPN and SVGIG (reference sequence). The CDR3 is made up of 12 amino acids. Here the CDR3 reads CAWSVAFGELFF. In nucleotides, the CDR3 is TGTGCCTGGAGTGTAGCATTCGGGGAGCTGTTTTTT. Using reference TRBV30 and TRBJ2-2 for the parts outside the CDR3, the full variable domain is SQTIHQWPATLVQPVGSPLSLECTVEGTSNPNLYWYRQAAGRGLQLLFYSVGIGQISSEVPQNLSASRPQDRQFILSSKKLLLSDSGFYLCAWSVAFGELFFGEGSRLTVL.

V and J are TRBV10-3 and TRBJ2-3; TRBD2 agrees at 9 bases. With 6 bases clipped from V and 4 bases from J, the junction kept 8 bases outside the gene matches. CDR1 is ENHRY and CDR2 is SYGVKD in the germline V gene. CDR3 size: 15 residues. The CDR3: CAIRSLSGRPDTQYF. The CDR3 DNA reads as TGTGCCATCAGGAGTCTTAGCGGGAGACCAGATACGCAGTATTTT.

The chain has TRBV18 and TRBJ2-1, with D hard to call. CDR1 is KGHSH, CDR2 LQKENI, per germline. This CDR3 comprises 11 residues. V was clipped by 4 bases and J by 5 bases, with 3 bases between them. The CDR3 region has the DNA TGTGCCAGCTCACTAAACAATGAGCAGTTCTTC. It specifies CASSLNNEQFF.

The genes are TRBV28 and TRBJ2-1; a weak D match, TRBD2 (6 bases). The CDR3 extends over 15 amino acids. Trimming cost V 6 bases and J 6 bases, with 18 bases left between them. Germline V gene lookup returns CDR1 MDHEN and CDR2 SYDVKM. As DNA, the CDR3 is TGTGCCAGCAGGGTGACGAGAGCGGGCAGCAATGAGCAGTTCTTC. It translates to CASRVTRAGSNEQFF.

The chain is built from TRBV28 and TRBJ2-7; D is unclear. With 5 bases removed from V and 5 bases from J, the gap between germline ends came to 19 bases. From germline, CDR1 is MDHEN and CDR2 SYDVKM. This CDR3 region has 15 residues. The CDR3: CASSPRRARRNEQYF. DNA of the CDR3: TGTGCCAGCAGTCCCCGTCGGGCGCGCAGGAACGAGCAGTACTTC.

This clone is a singleton in its sample. The chain carries TRBV9 and TRBJ2-5, with a tentative D call TRBD2 (6 bases). The CDR3 has 14 amino acids. CDR1 and CDR2 from the germline V gene are SGDLS and YYNGEE. Trimming shortened V by 0 bases and J by 5 bases, and 11 bases separated the two germline ends. CDR3 amino acids: CASSVEPSVETQYF. The CDR3 DNA sequence: TGTGCCAGCAGCGTAGAGCCTAGCGTGGAGACCCAGTACTTC.

The chain carries TRBV9 and TRBJ2-3; D possibly corresponds to TRBD1 (6 bases). The germline V and J ends were trimmed by 2 bases and 0 bases, with 10 bases remaining between them. CDR1 and CDR2 (germline): SGDLS, YYNGEE. This CDR3 contains 15 residues. This CDR3 is CASSVRQESTDTQYF. The CDR3 bases are TGTGCCAGCAGCGTCCGACAGGAGAGCACAGATACGCAGTATTTT.

This clone was counted a few times. At one of its ends the junction is not consistent with the germline gene, which may arise from a read error. This chain connects TRBV7-7 to TRBJ2-1; TRBD2 aligns across 12 bases. From germline, CDR1 is SSHAT and CDR2 FNYEAQ (reference sequence). There are 13 residues in the CDR3. The CDR3 spells CASSPGLAGRQFF. DNA for the CDR3: TGTGCTAGCAGCCCGGGACTAGCGGGCAGGCAGTTCTTC.